A selection of T cell receptor beta chains follows, all from one sample in a study of T-cell memory formation after mild COVID-19. TCRdb re-called the 5' RACE reads with MiXCR, one entry per CDR3 protein. The profile shows 220,000 or so distinct CDR3 sequences, over 9% of them singletons. The sequencing sample was made of PBMCs or a T cell subset sorted from them (not recorded which). These receptors all stem from a man aged 18-30 years who had mild COVID-19 (a few samples of this study predate the infection). Cell type and time point are not known. CDR3s include the opening cysteine and the closing phenylalanine or tryptophan. The D gene is left open where the match is weak. A row's size may be missing; if present it is once, few, many or a size class.

CDR3 length,J gene,V gene,clone size,D gene,CDR3 DNA,CDR3 protein
15,TRBJ2-6,TRBV5-1,-,-,TGCGCCAGCAGCTCACCAATCTCTGGGGCCAACGTCCTGACTTTC,CASSSPISGANVLTF
15,TRBJ1-2,TRBV9,few,-,TGTGCCAGCAGCTCCGGTCCCCTTTCTAACTATGGCTACACCTTC,CASSSGPLSNYGYTF
15,TRBJ2-7,TRBV12-3/TRBV12-4,many,-,TGTGCCAGCAGTTTAGTAACAGGGACCTCCTACGAGCAGTACTTC,CASSLVTGTSYEQYF
15,TRBJ1-5,TRBV3-1,medium-sized,TRBD1,TGTGCCAGCAGCTGGGGACAGGGGGCGAGGCAGCCCCAGCATTTT,CASSWGQGARQPQHF
13,TRBJ2-5,TRBV20-1,few,-,TGCAGTGCTAGTAGGGCAGGGGAAGAGACCCAGTACTTC,CSASRAGEETQYF
14,TRBJ2-5,TRBV7-6,many,-,TGTGCCAGCAGCACTACAGGACAGTCACTGGCCCAGTACTTC,CASSTTGQSLAQYF
16,TRBJ2-3,TRBV12-3/TRBV12-4,few,TRBD1,TGTGCCAGCAGACTGACCGGGACAGGGTACACCGATACGCAGTATTTT,CASRLTGTGYTDTQYF
15,TRBJ2-3,TRBV24-1,many,-,TGTGCCACCAGTGACGCGAGCGGACCCGCGGATACGCAGTATTTT,CATSDASGPADTQYF
14,TRBJ1-2,TRBV5-1,few,TRBD1,TGCGCCAGCAGCTTGTCCGACAGGGCTTGGGGCTACACCTTC,CASSLSDRAWGYTF
13,TRBJ1-2,TRBV7-9,-,-,TGTGCCAGCAGCTTAGAAAGTAACTATGGCTACACCTTC,CASSLESNYGYTF
13,TRBJ2-5,TRBV7-9,large,-,TGTGCCAGCAGCTTAGTTGGGACGGAGACCCAGTACTTC,CASSLVGTETQYF
14,TRBJ1-2,TRBV25-1,few,-,TGTGCCAGCAGTGAATGGGCGCATAACTATGGCTACACCTTC,CASSEWAHNYGYTF
13,TRBJ1-5,TRBV21-1,few,-,TGTGCCAGTAGGACAGGGAAAAATCAGCCCCAGCATTTT,CASRTGKNQPQHF
13,TRBJ1-1,TRBV18,-,-,TGTGCCAGCTCCGCCGGGGAGAACACTGAAGCTTTCTTT,CASSAGENTEAFF
15,TRBJ1-3,TRBV7-2,-,-,TGTGCCAGCAGCTTGTTTGGGGTCTCTGGAAACACCATATATTTT,CASSLFGVSGNTIYF
15,TRBJ2-7,TRBV7-2,many,-,TGTGCCAGCAGCTTAGTAGGTAGGGTCTCCTACGAGCAGTACTTC,CASSLVGRVSYEQYF
13,TRBJ1-6,TRBV12-3/TRBV12-4,many,-,TGTGCCAGCAGTTCCGGGGCTGATTCACCCCTCCACTTT,CASSSGADSPLHF
14,TRBJ2-7,TRBV20-1,-,-,TGCACTCCCGGAATAGGGGATCGCTCCTACGAGCAGTACTTC,CTPGIGDRSYEQYF